Below are 4 T cell receptor beta chains sequenced from a single sample in a study of breast tumors, draining lymph nodes, adjacent tissues. MiXCR, run by TCRdb on the multiplex PCR reads, gives a single entry per CDR3 protein. This sample has 130,000 or so distinct CDR3 sequences; approximately 29% occur once, and the top ten carry approximately 2.3%. Axillary draining lymph nodes of breast cancer patients supplied the node samples. The sample was axillary lymph node tissue. Receptors were obtained from a female donor with breast cancer. Some clones in this sample may be carry-over from other donors' samples.

At least ten counts were recorded for this clonotype. This rearrangement joins TRBV3-1 to TRBJ1-2, with 8 bases identical to TRBD1. V lost 1 base and J lost 3; bases outside the gene matches: 10. The CDR3 has 17 residues. The germline CDR1 and CDR2 sequences are LGHDT and YNNKEL (reference sequence). This CDR3 is CASSQVVQGARYYGYTF. The DNA for the CDR3 is TGTGCCAGCAGCCAAGTCGTCCAGGGGGCTCGGTACTATGGCTACACCTTC.

This clonotype was observed at least ten times. The J gene is TRBJ2-7, the V gene TRBV5-1; 7 bases fit TRBD2. Per germline, CDR1 SGHRS and CDR2 YFSETQ. V was pared by 0 bases and J by 2 bases, with 5 bases of the junction left unmatched. The CDR3 is made up of 15 amino acids. The chain's CDR3 is CASSLGFGGTYEQYF. CDR3 nucleotides: TGCGCCAGCAGCTTGGGGTTCGGGGGGACCTACGAGCAGTACTTC.

As for this clonotype: A much more abundant neighbour one base away suggests this may be a read error. This chain links TRBV6-2 or TRBV6-3 with TRBJ2-1; D not resolved. The CDR3 runs to 13 residues. Trimming took 9 bases from V and 7 from J, leaving 16 bases between them. Germline V lookup: CDR1 MNHEY, CDR2 SVGEGT. CDR3 region: CASRPSTGNEQFF. As DNA, the CDR3 is TGTGCCAGTAGGCCTTCCACTGGGAATGAGCAGTTCTTC.

The sample holds many counts of this clonotype. The chain combines TRBV30 with TRBJ1-5; D is unclear. Trimming removed 0 bases from V and 0 bases from J, with 9 bases in between. This CDR3 is built from 15 residues. CDR1 is GTSNPN and CDR2 is SVGIG in the germline V gene (reference sequence). The CDR3 DNA reads as TGTGCCTGGAGTGTACGTTTTAGTAGCAATCAGCCCCAGCATTTT. Protein product: CAWSVRFSSNQPQHF.